The 17 T cell receptor beta chains below come from one sample, sequenced in a study of blood T cell repertoires in COVID-19. TCRdb's table, derived via immunoSEQ multiplex PCR, lists solely in-frame clones and lacks some. The sample records about 340,000 clones, 75% to 90% being singletons. Specimen: peripheral blood. The receptors derive from a woman between 50 and 59 years old with COVID-19, enrolled during active disease.

The rearrangement uses TRBV24-1 and TRBJ2-1; D is possibly TRBD2 (6 bases). Germline lookup yields CDR1 KGHDR and CDR2 SFDVKD. The V end lost 4 bases, the J end lost 3 bases, and 12 bases lay between the germline ends. There are 15 residues in the CDR3. CDR3 bases: TGTGCCACCAGTGAGCGGGATGTGCTCTACAATGAGCAGTTCTTC. Protein product: CATSERDVLYNEQFF.

The rearrangement joins TRBV5-1 to TRBJ1-2; D is unclear. Germline V gives CDR1 SGHRS, CDR2 YFSETQ. This CDR3 has 12 amino acids. Trimming stripped 0 bases from V and 7 bases from J, with 7 bases between. CDR3 in DNA: TGCGCCAGCAGCTTGGAGGGAGTTGGCTACACCTTC. Translation: CASSLEGVGYTF.

The chain has TRBV2 and TRBJ1-1, with unresolved D. Per germline, CDR1 SNHLY and CDR2 FYNNEI. This CDR3 region has 11 residues. V lost 8 bases and J lost 5, with 9 bases in between. In DNA form, the CDR3 reads TGTGCCAGCGCGGGAGGGACTGAAGCTTTCTTT. Its protein is CASAGGTEAFF.

The chain employs TRBV2 and TRBJ2-1; 10 bases match TRBD2. The V gene end was trimmed by 7 bases and the J gene end by 2 bases; junction bases not matched to a gene: 8. Germline V gives CDR1 SNHLY, CDR2 FYNNEI. The CDR3 has 16 amino acids. In nucleotides, the CDR3 is TGTGCCAGCACGAATAGAGCGGGAGGGACCTACAATGAGCAGTTCTTC. It specifies CASTNRAGGTYNEQFF.

This chain joins TRBV13 and TRBJ2-1; 10 nucleotides align to TRBD2. There are 22 residues in the CDR3. In germline, CDR1 is PRHDT, CDR2 FYEKMQ (reference sequence). With 0 bases clipped from V and 4 bases from J, the junction kept 21 bases outside the gene matches. The CDR3 region is CASSLGRRLAGTKGGIYNEQFF. The CDR3 region has the DNA TGTGCCAGCAGCTTAGGGCGTCGACTAGCGGGTACAAAGGGGGGCATATACAATGAGCAGTTCTTC.

The V and J genes are TRBV18 and TRBJ2-3; TRBD1 matches 7 bases. The germline V gene encodes CDR1 KGHSH and CDR2 LQKENI. The length of the CDR3 is 15 residues. J was trimmed by 0 bases and V by 3 bases; bases with no gene match: 3. The CDR3 bases are TGTGCCAGCTCACCTGGACAGGTTAGCACAGATACGCAGTATTTT. It specifies CASSPGQVSTDTQYF.

This clone was picked up one time. The chain joins TRBV19 to TRBJ1-1, with D possibly matching TRBD1 (5 bases). V lost 6 bases, J lost 2 bases, and 19 bases lay in between. This CDR3 region has 16 residues. In germline, CDR1 is LNHDA, CDR2 SQIVND (reference sequence). CDR3: CASRSPLGQGNTEAFF. The CDR3 nucleotides are TGTGCCAGTAGATCACCCCTAGGGCAGGGTAACACTGAAGCTTTCTTT.

V usage is TRBV11-2 and J usage is TRBJ1-2; 8 nucleotides align to TRBD1. Trimming at V came to 2 bases and at J to 5 bases, leaving 10 bases not matched to a gene. The germline V gene encodes CDR1 SGHAT and CDR2 FQNNGV. The CDR3 consists of 16 residues. The CDR3 is CASSLSLSGTGYGYTF. CDR3 DNA: TGTGCCAGCAGCTTATCGCTCTCCGGGACAGGATATGGCTACACCTTC.

The J gene is TRBJ2-3, the V gene TRBV7-9, with no clear D. Trimming stripped 7 bases from V and 1 base from J, with 6 bases between. The length of the CDR3 is 12 residues. Germline V lookup: CDR1 SEHNR, CDR2 FQNEAQ (reference sequence). The CDR3 DNA reads as TGTGCCAGCACGCCGGGCACAGATACGCAGTATTTT. It codes for CASTPGTDTQYF.

The chain is built from TRBV3-1 (or the pseudogene TRBV3-2) and TRBJ1-2; D is unresolved. This CDR3 region has 13 residues. V lost 1 base and J lost 4, with 7 bases in between. The germline V gene encodes CDR1 LGHDT and CDR2 YNNKEL (reference sequence). The CDR3 loop is CASSQGGTYGYTF. In nucleotides, the CDR3 is TGTGCCAGCAGCCAAGGAGGAACCTATGGCTACACCTTC.

The genes are TRBV4-1 and TRBJ1-6; TRBD1 aligns across 8 bases. CDR1 is MGHRA, CDR2 YSYEKL, per germline. The length of the CDR3 is 16 residues. J gave up 8 bases and V 4 bases, and 10 bases lay outside the gene matches. The CDR3, as DNA: TGCGCCAGCAGCCGCAGGGGGCAGAGTACGGATTCACCCCTCCACTTT. Its protein is CASSRRGQSTDSPLHF.

V is TRBV20-1 and J is TRBJ1-5, with D possibly being TRBD1 (5 bases). This CDR3 region has 16 residues. Trimming took off 3 bases at V and 2 bases at J, with 17 bases between the two ends. Germline V gene data show CDR1 as DFQATT and CDR2 as SNEGSKA (reference sequence). CDR3 nucleotide sequence: TGCAGTGCTAGTCAAGGGGTCTATGCTGGCAATCAGCCCCAGCATTTT. This encodes CSASQGVYAGNQPQHF.

The chain couples TRBV7-8 to TRBJ2-2, with 14 bases identical to TRBD2. Germline V gene sequence: CDR1 SGHVS, CDR2 FQNEAQ. The CDR3 has 18 amino acids. V shed 4 bases and J 7 bases; nucleotides not matched to a gene: 11. The chain's CDR3 is CASSSTQGTSGRIGELFF. The CDR3 nucleotides are TGTGCCAGCAGCTCCACACAGGGGACTAGCGGGAGAATCGGGGAGCTGTTTTTT.

The chain joins TRBV25-1 to TRBJ1-6; 8 bases agree with TRBD1. V shed 4 bases and J 10 bases; nucleotides not matched to a gene: 6. Germline CDR1 MGHDK, CDR2 SYGVNS. This CDR3 is built from 14 residues. The CDR3 DNA follows: TGTGCCAGCAGTGCGTGGACAGGGCACTCACCCCTCCACTTT. It is translated as CASSAWTGHSPLHF.

In DNA form, the CDR3 reads TGTGCCAGCAGCCAACCTAGCGGGAGAAGGAGCGAGCAGTACTTC. This codes for CASSQPSGRRSEQYF. The chain links TRBV3-1 (or the pseudogene TRBV3-2) to TRBJ2-7; the match to TRBD2 covers 10 bases. The CDR3 spans 15 residues. V lost 2 bases to trimming and J lost 6 bases; unmatched junction nucleotides: 7. Germline assignment: CDR1 LGHDT and CDR2 YNNKEL (reference sequence).

This rearrangement joins TRBV18 to TRBJ2-7, with no clear D. CDR1 is KGHSH, CDR2 LQKENI, per germline. V was cut by 1 base and J by 0 bases, with 19 bases left in between. The CDR3 is 18 residues long. The CDR3 region is CASSPQSLPAGSSYEQYF. The CDR3 DNA reads as TGTGCCAGCTCACCACAATCATTACCGGCAGGAAGCTCCTACGAGCAGTACTTC. Full variable domain (outside the CDR3, taken from reference TRBV18 and TRBJ2-7): NAGVMQNPRHLVRRRGQEARLRCSPMKGHSHVYWYRQLPEEGLKFMVYLQKENIIDESGMPKERFSAEFPKEGPSILRIQQVVRGDSAAYFCASSPQSLPAGSSYEQYFGPGTRLTVT.

The chain employs TRBV6-2 or TRBV6-3 and TRBJ2-7; 9 bases align to TRBD1. The CDR3 length is 14 residues. CDR1 is MNHEY and CDR2 is SVGEGT in the germline V gene. With 2 bases clipped from V and 5 bases from J, the junction kept 4 bases outside the gene matches. CDR3 in amino acids: CASSYRTGVHEQYF. The DNA of the CDR3 is TGTGCCAGCAGTTACCGGACAGGGGTACACGAGCAGTACTTC.